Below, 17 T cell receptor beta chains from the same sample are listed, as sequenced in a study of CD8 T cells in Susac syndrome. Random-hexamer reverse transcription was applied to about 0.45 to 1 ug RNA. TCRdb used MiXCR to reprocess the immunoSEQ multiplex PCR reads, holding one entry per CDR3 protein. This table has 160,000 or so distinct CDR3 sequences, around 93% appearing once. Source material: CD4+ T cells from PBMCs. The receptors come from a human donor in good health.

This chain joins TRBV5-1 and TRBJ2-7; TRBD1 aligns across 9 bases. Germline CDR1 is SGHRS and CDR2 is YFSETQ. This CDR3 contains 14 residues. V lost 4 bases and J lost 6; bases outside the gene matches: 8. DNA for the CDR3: TGCGCCAGCAGCGGGACAGGGAGGGCTGCCGAGCAGTACTTC. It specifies CASSGTGRAAEQYF.

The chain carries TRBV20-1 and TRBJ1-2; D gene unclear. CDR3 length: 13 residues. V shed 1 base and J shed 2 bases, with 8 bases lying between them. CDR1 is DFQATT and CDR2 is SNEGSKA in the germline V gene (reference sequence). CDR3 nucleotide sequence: TGCAGTGCTAGAGCCGACACAAACTATGGCTACACCTTC. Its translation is CSARADTNYGYTF.

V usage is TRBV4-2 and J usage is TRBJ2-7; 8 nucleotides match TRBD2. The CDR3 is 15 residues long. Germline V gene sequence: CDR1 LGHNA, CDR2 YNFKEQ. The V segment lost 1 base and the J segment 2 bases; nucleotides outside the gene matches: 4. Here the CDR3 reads CASSQAGTSTYEQYF. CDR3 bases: TGTGCCAGCAGCCAAGCCGGGACTAGTACCTACGAGCAGTACTTC.

In DNA, the CDR3 is TGTGCCAGCAGCTTCTACGGAGACTATGGCTACACCTTC. Amino acid sequence: CASSFYGDYGYTF. The chain links TRBV5-6 to TRBJ1-2; D gene ambiguous. V was shortened by 2 bases and J by 3 bases, with 8 bases between the two germline ends. The CDR3 is made up of 13 amino acids. Germline V gene lookup returns CDR1 SGHDT and CDR2 YYEEEE.

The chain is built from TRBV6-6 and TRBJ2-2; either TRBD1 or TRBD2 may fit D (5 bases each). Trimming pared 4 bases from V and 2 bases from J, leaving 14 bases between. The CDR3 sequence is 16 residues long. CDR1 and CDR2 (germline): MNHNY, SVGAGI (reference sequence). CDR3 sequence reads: CASSSSGTANTGELFF. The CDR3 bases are TGTGCCAGCAGTTCCTCCGGGACCGCTAACACCGGGGAGCTGTTTTTT.

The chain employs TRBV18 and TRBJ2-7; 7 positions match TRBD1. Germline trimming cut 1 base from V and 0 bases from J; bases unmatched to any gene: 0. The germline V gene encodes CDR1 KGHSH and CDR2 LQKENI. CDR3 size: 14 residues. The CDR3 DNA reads TGTGCCAGCTCACCACGGGACAGCTCCTACGAGCAGTACTTC. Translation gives CASSPRDSSYEQYF.

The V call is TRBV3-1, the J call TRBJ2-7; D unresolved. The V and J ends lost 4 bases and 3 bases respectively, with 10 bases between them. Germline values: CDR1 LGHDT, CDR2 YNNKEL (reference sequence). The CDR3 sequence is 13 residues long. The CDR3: CASSRLPGYEQYF. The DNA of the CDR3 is TGTGCCAGCAGCCGCCTACCGGGCTACGAGCAGTACTTC.

The CDR3 reads CASSIGGQGTNEQYF. CDR3 bases: TGTGCCAGTAGCATCGGGGGACAGGGGACGAACGAGCAGTACTTC. V and J are TRBV19 and TRBJ2-7; TRBD1 matches 10 bases. This CDR3 spans 15 amino acids. V shed 6 bases and J 5 bases; nucleotides not matched to a gene: 10. Germline V gives CDR1 LNHDA, CDR2 SQIVND (reference sequence).

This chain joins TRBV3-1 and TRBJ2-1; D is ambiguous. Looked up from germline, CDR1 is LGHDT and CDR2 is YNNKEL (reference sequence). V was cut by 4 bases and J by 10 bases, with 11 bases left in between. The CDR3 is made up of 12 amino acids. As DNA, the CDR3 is TGTGCCAGCAGCCGGCAGGATGGGGAGCAGTTCTTC. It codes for CASSRQDGEQFF.

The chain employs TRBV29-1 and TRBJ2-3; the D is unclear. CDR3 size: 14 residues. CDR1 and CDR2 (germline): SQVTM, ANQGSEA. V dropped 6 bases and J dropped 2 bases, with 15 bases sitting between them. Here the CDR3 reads CSVGLGLATDTQYF. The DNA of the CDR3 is TGCAGCGTCGGCCTGGGTCTGGCCACAGATACGCAGTATTTT.

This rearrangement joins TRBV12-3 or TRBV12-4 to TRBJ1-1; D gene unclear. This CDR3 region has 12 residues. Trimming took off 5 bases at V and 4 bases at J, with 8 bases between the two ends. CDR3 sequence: CASSLFRTEAFF. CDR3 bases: TGTGCCAGCAGTCTTTTCCGCACTGAAGCTTTCTTT.

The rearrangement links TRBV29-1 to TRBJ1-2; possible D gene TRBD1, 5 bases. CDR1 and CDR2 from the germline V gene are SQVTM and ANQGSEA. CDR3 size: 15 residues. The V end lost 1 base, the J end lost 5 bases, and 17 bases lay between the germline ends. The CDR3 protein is CSVEAGLGGTYGYTF. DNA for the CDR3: TGCAGCGTTGAAGCAGGGCTGGGGGGAACTTATGGCTACACCTTC.

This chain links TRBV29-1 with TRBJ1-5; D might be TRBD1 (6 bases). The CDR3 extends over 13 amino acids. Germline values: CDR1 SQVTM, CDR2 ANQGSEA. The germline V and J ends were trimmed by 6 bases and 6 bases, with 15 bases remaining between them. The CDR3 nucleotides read TGCAGCGTGGAACAGGGAGTGGGTCAGCCCCAGCATTTT. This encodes CSVEQGVGQPQHF.

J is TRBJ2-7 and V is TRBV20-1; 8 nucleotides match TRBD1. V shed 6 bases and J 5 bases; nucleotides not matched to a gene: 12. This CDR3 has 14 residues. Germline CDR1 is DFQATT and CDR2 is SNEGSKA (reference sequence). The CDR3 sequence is CSASRTGGSDEQYF. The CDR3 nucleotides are TGCAGTGCAAGCCGTACAGGGGGGTCGGACGAGCAGTACTTC.

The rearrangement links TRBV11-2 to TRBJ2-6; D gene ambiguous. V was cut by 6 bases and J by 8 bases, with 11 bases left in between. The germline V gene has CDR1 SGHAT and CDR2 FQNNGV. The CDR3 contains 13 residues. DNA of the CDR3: TGTGCCAGCAGTTATAGGGTGTCCAACGTCCTGACTTTC. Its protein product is CASSYRVSNVLTF.

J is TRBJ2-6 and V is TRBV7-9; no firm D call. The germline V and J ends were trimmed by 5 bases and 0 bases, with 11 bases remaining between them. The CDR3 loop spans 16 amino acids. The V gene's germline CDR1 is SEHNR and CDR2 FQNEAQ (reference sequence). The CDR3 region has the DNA TGTGCCAGCAGCCCAGGTTCCAGCTCTGGGGCCAACGTCCTGACTTTC. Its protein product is CASSPGSSSGANVLTF.

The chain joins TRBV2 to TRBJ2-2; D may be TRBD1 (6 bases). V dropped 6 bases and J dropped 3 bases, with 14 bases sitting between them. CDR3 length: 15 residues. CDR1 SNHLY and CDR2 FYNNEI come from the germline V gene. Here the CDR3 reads CASSFRDTHTGELFF. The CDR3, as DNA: TGTGCCAGCAGCTTCCGGGACACCCACACCGGGGAGCTGTTTTTT.